What follows are 18 T cell receptor beta chains derived from one specimen sequenced in a study of blood T cell repertoires in COVID-19. Profiling relied on immunoSEQ multiplex PCR, and the TCRdb table lists in-frame clones only, not all of them. The profile covers some 100,000 clones, with just over 85% appearing a single time and approximately 2.4% taken by the ten largest. Sample: PBMCs or T cells enriched from blood (not recorded which). The receptor set was obtained from a woman aged 50 to 60 who had recovered from COVID-19.

The CDR3 coding sequence is TGTGCCAGTAGTATCACGGGACAGGGGTATGGCTACACCTTC. Translating gives CASSITGQGYGYTF. The chain employs TRBV19 and TRBJ1-2, with 10 bases that match TRBD1. The junction had 3 bases not matched to a gene; V was cut back by 3 bases and J by 5 bases. The CDR3 contains 14 residues. Germline lookup yields CDR1 LNHDA and CDR2 SQIVND (reference sequence).

The V call is TRBV19, the J call TRBJ2-1, with TRBD2 as a possible D gene (7 bases). Germline V gives CDR1 LNHDA, CDR2 SQIVND (reference sequence). The CDR3 contains 15 residues. V was pared by 7 bases and J by 8 bases, with 21 bases between. The chain's CDR3 is CASKRGGGVMDEQFF. The DNA of the CDR3 is TGTGCCAGTAAAAGGGGCGGGGGCGTTATGGATGAGCAGTTCTTC.

This sequence joins TRBV2 and TRBJ2-2; D call uncertain. The CDR3 totals 15 residues. V lost 2 bases to trimming and J lost 4 bases, with 11 bases between them. Germline CDR1 reads SNHLY; CDR2 reads FYNNEI. The CDR3 here is CASSEPFGVTGELFF. CDR3 bases: TGTGCCAGCAGTGAACCTTTTGGAGTCACCGGGGAGCTGTTTTTT.

DNA for the CDR3: TGTGCCAGCAGCCAAACCGACAGGAACACTGAAGCTTTCTTT. Translation: CASSQTDRNTEAFF. The V gene is TRBV3-1 (or the pseudogene TRBV3-2), the J gene TRBJ1-1; weak D call: TRBD1 (5 bases). CDR1 LGHDT and CDR2 YNNKEL come from the germline V gene (reference sequence). The V end was cut by 2 bases, the J end by 1 base, with 8 bases between. CDR3 length: 14 amino acids.

This clone was seen a few times. The chain links TRBV2 to TRBJ2-7; perhaps TRBD2 as D (6 bases). V was trimmed by 2 bases and J by 3 bases, leaving 8 bases between them. Germline values: CDR1 SNHLY, CDR2 FYNNEI. The CDR3 spans 13 residues. CDR3 sequence: CASSELASYEQYF. The CDR3 DNA is TGTGCCAGCAGTGAACTAGCGAGCTACGAGCAGTACTTC.

As for this clone: Other DNA sequences in the same sample also yield this CDR3. J is TRBJ1-4 and V is TRBV9, with TRBD1 as a possible D gene (5 bases). Germline loops: CDR1 SGDLS, CDR2 YYNGEE. Trimming removed 0 bases at V and 7 bases at J, with 10 bases between. This CDR3 is built from 14 residues. The CDR3 spells CASSVGQGGEKLFF. The CDR3 nucleotides are TGTGCCAGCAGCGTAGGCCAGGGAGGTGAAAAACTGTTTTTT.

This chain connects TRBV28 to TRBJ2-3, with D possibly TRBD2 on 5 matching bases. This CDR3 has 14 residues. Germline CDR1 MDHEN, CDR2 SYDVKM. V was pared by 6 bases and J by 4 bases, with 14 bases between. CDR3 residues: CASSTLGSSDTQYF. The CDR3 nucleotides read TGTGCCAGCAGCACGTTGGGGAGCTCAGATACGCAGTATTTT.

The chain has TRBV18 and TRBJ2-2; 9 nucleotides line up with TRBD2. The CDR3 runs 16 residues. J lost 1 base, V lost 8 bases, and 8 bases had no gene match. The germline gives CDR1 KGHSH, CDR2 LQKENI. The CDR3 nucleotides read TGTGCCAGCCCAATGGGACTAGCAGGGAACACCGGGGAGCTGTTTTTT. It is translated as CASPMGLAGNTGELFF.

This sequence joins TRBV12-3 or TRBV12-4 and TRBJ2-1, with TRBD1 identical over 9 bases. V lost 2 bases to trimming and J lost 8 bases; unmatched junction nucleotides: 1. The length of the CDR3 is 13 residues. The CDR3 sequence is CASSLNRGHEQFF. The CDR3 DNA sequence: TGTGCCAGCAGTTTAAACAGGGGGCATGAGCAGTTCTTC.

The genes are TRBV28 and TRBJ1-2; TRBD1 agrees at 7 bases. CDR1 and CDR2 from the germline V gene are MDHEN and SYDVKM. V lost 9 bases to trimming and J lost 7 bases; unmatched junction nucleotides: 8. This CDR3 spans 12 amino acids. The CDR3 here is CASKTGMGGYTF. The DNA of the CDR3 is TGTGCCAGTAAGACAGGGATGGGTGGCTACACCTTC.

The genes are TRBV19 and TRBJ1-1; 12 positions agree with TRBD1. Looked up from germline, CDR1 is LNHDA and CDR2 is SQIVND (reference sequence). This CDR3 region has 15 residues. Trimming removed 5 bases from V and 6 bases from J; junction bases left unmatched: 7. CDR3 nucleotides: TGTGCCAGTAGTCCCCCGGGACAGGGGGCTGCTGAAGCTTTCTTT. It is translated as CASSPPGQGAAEAFF.

In this sample, this clone turned up a few times. The chain carries TRBV7-6 and TRBJ2-2; TRBD2 matches 11 bases. J gave up 3 bases and V 5 bases, and 17 bases lay outside the gene matches. Germline CDR1 is SGHVS and CDR2 is FNYEAQ. The CDR3 has 20 amino acids. The CDR3 protein is CASSPGTHTGTSGYTGELFF. The CDR3 DNA reads TGTGCCAGCAGCCCAGGGACGCATACCGGGACTAGCGGCTACACCGGGGAGCTGTTTTTT.

The CDR3 sequence: CSASPRLAGFTDTQYF. The CDR3, as DNA: TGCAGTGCTAGTCCCCGACTAGCGGGGTTCACAGATACGCAGTATTTT. The V and J genes are TRBV20-1 and TRBJ2-3, with 11 bases matching TRBD2. The length of the CDR3 is 16 residues. J lost 2 bases, V lost 3 bases, and 7 bases had no gene match. Germline assignment: CDR1 DFQATT and CDR2 SNEGSKA (reference sequence).

This chain connects TRBV28 to TRBJ1-4; 8 bases match TRBD1. V trimming: 6 bases; J trimming: 8 bases; junction bases outside the gene matches: 8. The CDR3 runs to 14 residues. Germline CDR1 and CDR2: MDHEN and SYDVKM. CDR3 coding DNA: TGTGCCAGCAGAACGGACAGGGTAGCGGAAAAACTGTTTTTT. It translates to CASRTDRVAEKLFF.

The chain links TRBV19 to TRBJ2-5; D unclear. Germline V gene lookup returns CDR1 LNHDA and CDR2 SQIVND (reference sequence). V lost 3 bases and J lost 1, with 9 bases in between. CDR3 length: 14 residues. The CDR3 reads CASSIGQVQETQYF. Here the CDR3 DNA reads TGTGCCAGTAGTATTGGGCAGGTCCAAGAGACCCAGTACTTC.

The rearrangement links TRBV5-1 to TRBJ1-1, with 8 bases lining up with TRBD1. This CDR3 region has 15 residues. After removal of 6 bases from V and 0 bases from J, the junction contained 7 bases not matched to a gene. Germline V gene data show CDR1 as SGHRS and CDR2 as YFSETQ. In nucleotides, the CDR3 is TGCGCCAGCACAGGACAGGGAAATATGAACACTGAAGCTTTCTTT. It yields the protein CASTGQGNMNTEAFF.

In this sample, this clone turned up a few times. J is TRBJ2-5 and V is TRBV5-1; 16 nucleotides align to TRBD2. The CDR3 runs to 20 residues. Losses at the gene ends were 2 bases for V and 0 bases for J; bases not matched to a gene: 10. Per germline, CDR1 SGHRS and CDR2 YFSETQ. The CDR3 region is CASSFPGTSGGGEYQETQYF. In DNA form, the CDR3 reads TGCGCCAGCAGCTTCCCCGGGACTAGCGGGGGGGGAGAGTACCAAGAGACCCAGTACTTC.

This clone was counted only a few times. The CDR3: CASTSPGTYEQYF. The CDR3 nucleotides read TGTGCCAGCACCTCCCCGGGAACTTACGAGCAGTACTTC. The V call is TRBV28, the J call TRBJ2-7; a weak D match, TRBD2 (5 bases). V lost 7 bases, J lost 4 bases, and 14 bases lay in between. The germline CDR1 and CDR2 sequences are MDHEN and SYDVKM. The CDR3 runs to 13 residues. The full variable domain, in which reference TRBV28 and TRBJ2-7 provide the parts outside the CDR3, is DVKVTQSSRYLVKRTGEKVFLECVQDMDHENMFWYRQDPGLGLRLIYFSYDVKMKEKGDIPEGYSVSREKKERFSLILESASTNQTSMYLCASTSPGTYEQYFGPGTRLTVT.